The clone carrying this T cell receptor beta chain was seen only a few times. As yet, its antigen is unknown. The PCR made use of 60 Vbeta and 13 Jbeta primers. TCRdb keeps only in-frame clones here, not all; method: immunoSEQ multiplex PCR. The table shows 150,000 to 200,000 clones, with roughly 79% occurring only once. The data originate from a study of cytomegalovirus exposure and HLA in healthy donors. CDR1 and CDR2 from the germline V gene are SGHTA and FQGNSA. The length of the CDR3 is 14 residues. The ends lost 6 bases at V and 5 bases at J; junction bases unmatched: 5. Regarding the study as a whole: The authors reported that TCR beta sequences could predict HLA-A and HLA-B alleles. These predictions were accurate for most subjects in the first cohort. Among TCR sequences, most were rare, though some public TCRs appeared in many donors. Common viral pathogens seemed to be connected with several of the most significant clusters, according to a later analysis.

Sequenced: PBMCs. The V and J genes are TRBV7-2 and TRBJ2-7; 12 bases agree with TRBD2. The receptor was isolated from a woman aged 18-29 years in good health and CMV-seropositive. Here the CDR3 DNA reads TGTGCCAGCAGGCCTCTAGCGGGGGGGGACGAGCAGTACTTC. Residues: CASRPLAGGDEQYF.